Below are 21 T cell receptor beta chains sequenced from a single sample in a study of blood T cell repertoires in COVID-19. The protocol was immunoSEQ multiplex PCR, while the TCRdb copy is restricted to in-frame clones and leaves out a portion. The sample includes approximately 38,000 clones, about 86% of them seen just once. The sequencing sample was made of peripheral blood. The receptors stem from a human donor with acute or convalescent COVID-19. The donor label of this sample is uncertain.

In nucleotides, the CDR3 is TGTGCCAGCAGCGTGGGGATGAGGGACGAGCAGTACTTC. It codes for CASSVGMRDEQYF. The chain recombines TRBV7-2 with TRBJ2-7, with D possibly TRBD2 on 5 matching bases. CDR1 and CDR2 from the germline V gene are SGHTA and FQGNSA. The V end was cut by 5 bases, the J end by 5 bases, with 13 bases between. This CDR3 has 13 amino acids.

The chain couples TRBV3-1 (or the pseudogene TRBV3-2) to TRBJ2-2; 7 bases align to TRBD1. Germline CDR1 LGHDT, CDR2 YNNKEL (reference sequence). CDR3 length: 16 residues. V trimming: 4 bases; J trimming: 4 bases; junction bases outside the gene matches: 9. CDR3 in amino acids: CASSLPDRRATGELFF. CDR3 sequence (DNA): TGTGCCAGCAGCCTCCCGGACAGGAGAGCCACCGGGGAGCTGTTTTTT.

The chain links TRBV3-1 (or the pseudogene TRBV3-2) to TRBJ2-5; 7 nucleotides align to TRBD2. Germline V gene lookup returns CDR1 LGHDT and CDR2 YNNKEL (reference sequence). Trimming took 0 bases from V and 7 from J; bases not matched to a gene: 11. The length of the CDR3 is 16 residues. The CDR3: CASSQDAGLPMGTQYF. The CDR3 DNA reads as TGTGCCAGCAGCCAAGATGCGGGACTACCCATGGGGACCCAGTACTTC.

CDR3 residues: CASSLAKGTRRLNTEAFF. The DNA of the CDR3 is TGTGCCAGCAGCTTAGCTAAGGGGACACGGAGATTGAACACTGAAGCTTTCTTT. V and J are TRBV7-8 and TRBJ1-1; D might be TRBD1 (6 bases). This CDR3 is built from 18 residues. CDR1 is SGHVS, CDR2 FQNEAQ, per germline. The V end lost 0 bases, the J end lost 0 bases, and 17 bases lay between the germline ends.

The CDR3 spells CASSPRDRGTFSGNTIYF. The CDR3 DNA follows: TGTGCCAGCTCACCACGGGACAGGGGAACCTTCTCTGGAAACACCATATATTTT. The gene calls are TRBV18 and TRBJ1-3, with TRBD1 matching 10 bases. The CDR3 is 18 amino acids. Germline V gene sequence: CDR1 KGHSH, CDR2 LQKENI. J was trimmed by 0 bases and V by 1 base; bases with no gene match: 6.

This sequence joins TRBV10-3 and TRBJ1-1; D is unresolved. Trimming stripped 6 bases from V and 6 bases from J, with 17 bases between. CDR3 length: 14 residues. The V gene's germline CDR1 is ENHRY and CDR2 SYGVKD. This CDR3 is CAIRMVNAVPEAFF. The CDR3 region has the DNA TGTGCCATCAGAATGGTAAACGCGGTCCCTGAAGCTTTCTTT.

The chain uses TRBV5-4 and TRBJ2-7, with TRBD2 identical over 10 bases. Per the germline V gene, CDR1 is SGHNT and CDR2 is YYREEE (reference sequence). The CDR3 totals 16 residues. V shed 0 bases, J shed 3 bases, and the junction held 6 bases outside the gene matches. In DNA, the CDR3 is TGTGCCAGCAGCTTGGCTCAGCGGGGGGGGAACTACGAGCAGTACTTC. Translation: CASSLAQRGGNYEQYF.

The gene calls are TRBV6-5 and TRBJ2-1; no reliable D call. V was shortened by 0 bases and J by 0 bases, with 6 bases between the two germline ends. There are 15 residues in the CDR3. CDR1 and CDR2 from the germline V gene are MNHEY and SVGAGI. For the CDR3, the DNA is TGTGCCAGCAGTTACTCCGGTCCCTCCTACAATGAGCAGTTCTTC. Its protein product is CASSYSGPSYNEQFF.

This clone has just a few counts. The chain has TRBV5-4 and TRBJ1-6, with D tentatively TRBD1 (5 bases). V shed 4 bases and J shed 5 bases, with 19 bases lying between them. This CDR3 is 17 amino acids long. Germline-derived CDR1 and CDR2 are SGHNT and YYREEE (reference sequence). CDR3 DNA: TGTGCCAGCAGCCAGGATCTTCAGGGTTTCCATAATTCACCCCTCCACTTT. This encodes CASSQDLQGFHNSPLHF.

On this clone itself: Compared with germline, one end of the junction differs, possibly owing to a read error. CDR3 coding DNA: TGTGCTAGCAGCTTATCTCCGTGGACAGGGGGGCCCGGGGAGCTGTTTTTT. It specifies CASSLSPWTGGPGELFF. This chain uses TRBV7-7 with TRBJ2-2, with 10 bases that match TRBD1. This CDR3 has 17 amino acids. CDR1 and CDR2 (germline): SSHAT, FNYEAQ (reference sequence). The full variable domain, completed using reference TRBV7-7 and TRBJ2-2, is GAGVSQSPRYKVTKRGQDVTLRCDPISSHATLYWYQQALGQGPEFLTYFNYEAQPDKSGLPSDRFSAERPEGSISTLTIQRTEQRDSAMYRCASSLSPWTGGPGELFFGEGSRLTVL.

This sequence joins TRBV27 and TRBJ2-3; 8 nucleotides line up with TRBD2. CDR1 is MNHEY, CDR2 SMNVEV, per germline (reference sequence). The CDR3 is 14 amino acids. Trimming removed 6 bases from V and 2 bases from J; junction bases left unmatched: 4. CDR3 bases: TGTGCCAGCAGCAGCGGGGGACCCACAGATACGCAGTATTTT. As protein: CASSSGGPTDTQYF.

J is TRBJ1-2 and V is TRBV5-3; D unclear. TRBV5-3 is an ORF, and what it does is uncertain. V lost 5 bases and J lost 6, with 14 bases in between. The CDR3 runs 13 residues. CDR3 region: CARSYNGPHGYTF. The CDR3 DNA reads as TGTGCCAGAAGTTACAATGGGCCTCATGGCTACACCTTC.

V is TRBV14 and J is TRBJ2-7; D unresolved. The germline gives CDR1 SGHDN, CDR2 FVKESK. Trimming took 4 bases from V and 0 from J, leaving 4 bases between them. The CDR3 totals 12 residues. The CDR3 DNA reads TGTGCCAGCAGCCCCTCCTCCTACGAGCAGTACTTC. Protein sequence: CASSPSSYEQYF.

This chain links TRBV7-2 with TRBJ1-1, with TRBD1 identical over 8 bases. The V and J ends lost 3 bases and 0 bases, in that order; junction bases with no gene match: 12. This CDR3 comprises 18 residues. Germline CDR1 reads SGHTA; CDR2 reads FQGNSA. In DNA, the CDR3 is TGTGCCAGCAGCTTGAAGGTGGCAGGGGGCTTGGTGAACACTGAAGCTTTCTTT. It specifies CASSLKVAGGLVNTEAFF.

The V gene is TRBV11-2, the J gene TRBJ2-7, with 7 bases identical to TRBD1. The length of the CDR3 is 14 residues. V dropped 5 bases and J dropped 2; count of bases not matched to a gene: 6. Germline V gene sequence: CDR1 SGHAT, CDR2 FQNNGV. CDR3 nucleotides: TGTGCCAGCAGCGCTGAGGGACAGACCTACGAGCAGTACTTC. Translation gives CASSAEGQTYEQYF.

The rearrangement joins TRBV5-1 to TRBJ2-7; 8 bases map to TRBD2. The CDR3 extends over 16 amino acids. V lost 0 bases and J lost 3; bases outside the gene matches: 8. CDR1 and CDR2 (germline): SGHRS, YFSETQ. CDR3 in amino acids: CASSLGVAGGNYEQYF. CDR3 coding DNA: TGCGCCAGCAGCTTGGGGGTCGCGGGAGGTAACTACGAGCAGTACTTC.

This clone showed up just a few times. The V gene is TRBV19, the J gene TRBJ2-3; D may be TRBD1 (6 bases). Trimming removed 5 bases from V and 2 bases from J, with 14 bases in between. Germline loops: CDR1 LNHDA, CDR2 SQIVND (reference sequence). The CDR3 is 15 amino acids. For the CDR3, the DNA is TGTGCCAGTAGTTTTGGGGGACAACCCACAGATACGCAGTATTTT. Residues: CASSFGGQPTDTQYF. The full variable domain, with the rest looked up from reference TRBV19 and TRBJ2-3, is DGGITQSPKYLFRKEGQNVTLSCEQNLNHDAMYWYRQDPGQGLRLIYYSQIVNDFQKGDIAEGYSVSREKKESFPLTVTSAQKNPTAFYLCASSFGGQPTDTQYFGPGTRLTVL.

This chain joins TRBV30 and TRBJ1-1, with TRBD1 matching over 7 bases. V shed 2 bases and J 0 bases; nucleotides not matched to a gene: 15. The CDR3 is 18 amino acids. Looked up from germline, CDR1 is GTSNPN and CDR2 is SVGIG (reference sequence). Here the CDR3 reads CAWSFTRQGRGMNTEAFF. DNA of the CDR3: TGTGCCTGGAGTTTTACACGACAGGGAAGGGGGATGAACACTGAAGCTTTCTTT.

This chain links TRBV3-1 (or the pseudogene TRBV3-2) with TRBJ2-5; TRBD1 matches at 10 bases. Germline assignment: CDR1 LGHDT and CDR2 YNNKEL (reference sequence). V gave up 1 base and J gave up 5 bases; unmatched junction bases: 4. The length of the CDR3 is 15 residues. Here the CDR3 reads CASSQGQGAVETQYF. CDR3 DNA: TGTGCCAGCAGCCAAGGACAGGGGGCGGTGGAGACCCAGTACTTC.

V is TRBV27 and J is TRBJ1-6; tentative D call: TRBD1 (6 bases). Germline CDR1 is MNHEY and CDR2 is SMNVEV (reference sequence). Trimming removed 7 bases from V and 8 bases from J, with 9 bases in between. This CDR3 has 12 amino acids. In DNA form, the CDR3 reads TGTGCCAGCAAACAGGGTGATTCACCCCTCCACTTT. Amino acid sequence: CASKQGDSPLHF.

The chain uses TRBV4-2 and TRBJ2-5; 8 bases are a match to TRBD1. The junction had 5 bases not matched to a gene; V was cut back by 5 bases and J by 3 bases. The length of the CDR3 is 14 residues. CDR1 LGHNA and CDR2 YNFKEQ come from the germline V gene. For the CDR3, the DNA is TGTGCCAGCAGCGCAGGGGGCCCAAAAGAGACCCAGTACTTC. This translates into CASSAGGPKETQYF.